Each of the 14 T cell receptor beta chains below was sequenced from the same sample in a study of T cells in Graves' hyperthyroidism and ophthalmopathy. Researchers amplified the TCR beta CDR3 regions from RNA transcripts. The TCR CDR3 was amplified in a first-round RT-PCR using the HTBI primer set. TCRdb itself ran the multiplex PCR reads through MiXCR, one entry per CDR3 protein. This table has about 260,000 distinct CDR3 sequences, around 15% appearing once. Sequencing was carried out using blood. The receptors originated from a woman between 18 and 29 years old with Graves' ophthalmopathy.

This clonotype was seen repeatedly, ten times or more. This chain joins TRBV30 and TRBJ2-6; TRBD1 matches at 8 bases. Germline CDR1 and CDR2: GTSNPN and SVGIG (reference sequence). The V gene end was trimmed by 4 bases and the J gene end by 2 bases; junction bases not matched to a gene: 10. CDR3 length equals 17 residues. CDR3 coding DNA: TGTGCCTGGAAGGGACAGGCCCTCTCGACTGGGGCCAACGTCCTGACTTTC. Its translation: CAWKGQALSTGANVLTF.

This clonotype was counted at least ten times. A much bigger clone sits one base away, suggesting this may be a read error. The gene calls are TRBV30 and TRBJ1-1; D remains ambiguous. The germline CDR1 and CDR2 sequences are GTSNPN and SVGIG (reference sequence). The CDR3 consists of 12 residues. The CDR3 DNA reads TGTGCCTGGAGTGTATCATGGACTGAAACTTTCTTT. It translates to CAWSVSWTETFF.

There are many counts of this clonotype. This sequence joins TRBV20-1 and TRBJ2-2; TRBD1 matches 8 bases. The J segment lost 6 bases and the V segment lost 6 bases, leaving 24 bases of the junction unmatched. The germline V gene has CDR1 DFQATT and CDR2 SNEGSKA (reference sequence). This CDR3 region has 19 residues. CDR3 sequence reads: CSAEWSGTGRFWEPGELFF. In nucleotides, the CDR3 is TGCAGTGCGGAGTGGTCCGGGACAGGCCGATTTTGGGAACCCGGGGAGCTGTTTTTT.

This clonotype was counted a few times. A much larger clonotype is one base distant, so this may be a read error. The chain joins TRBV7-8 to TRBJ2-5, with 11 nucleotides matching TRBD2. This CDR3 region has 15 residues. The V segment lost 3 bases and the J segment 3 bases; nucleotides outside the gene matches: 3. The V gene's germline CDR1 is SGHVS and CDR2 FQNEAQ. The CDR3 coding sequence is TGTGCCAGCAGCTTGCCGGGACTAGCGGAAGAGACCCAGTACTTC. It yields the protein CASSLPGLAEETQYF.

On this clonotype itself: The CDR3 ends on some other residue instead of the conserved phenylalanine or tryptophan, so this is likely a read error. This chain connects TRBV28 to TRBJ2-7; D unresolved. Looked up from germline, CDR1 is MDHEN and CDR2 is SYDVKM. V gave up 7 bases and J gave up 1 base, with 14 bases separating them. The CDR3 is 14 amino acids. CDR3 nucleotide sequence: TGTGCCAGCACCTTCGGAGAGTCTTCCTACGAGCAGTACCTC. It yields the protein CASTFGESSYEQYL.

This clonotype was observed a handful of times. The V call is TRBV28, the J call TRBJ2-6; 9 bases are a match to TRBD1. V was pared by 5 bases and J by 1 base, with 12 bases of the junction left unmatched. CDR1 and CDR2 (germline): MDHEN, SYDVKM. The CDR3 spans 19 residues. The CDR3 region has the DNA TGTGCCAGCAGTAACTCCCAAGGACAGGGGTGGTCTGGGGCCAACGTCCTGACTTTC. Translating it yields CASSNSQGQGWSGANVLTF.

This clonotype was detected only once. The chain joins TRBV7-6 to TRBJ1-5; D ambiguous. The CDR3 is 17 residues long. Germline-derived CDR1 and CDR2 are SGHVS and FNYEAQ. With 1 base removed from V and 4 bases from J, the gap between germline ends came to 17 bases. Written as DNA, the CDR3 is TGTGCCAGCAGCTTAGTCCCCGGACGGATAAAGAATCAGCCCCAGCATTTT. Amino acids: CASSLVPGRIKNQPQHF.

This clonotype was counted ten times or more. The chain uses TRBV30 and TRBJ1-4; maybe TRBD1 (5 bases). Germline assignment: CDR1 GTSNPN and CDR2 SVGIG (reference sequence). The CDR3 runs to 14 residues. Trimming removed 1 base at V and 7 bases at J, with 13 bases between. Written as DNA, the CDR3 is TGTGCCTGGAGTGAGTACAGGTTGGGTGAAAAACTGTTTTTT. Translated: CAWSEYRLGEKLFF.

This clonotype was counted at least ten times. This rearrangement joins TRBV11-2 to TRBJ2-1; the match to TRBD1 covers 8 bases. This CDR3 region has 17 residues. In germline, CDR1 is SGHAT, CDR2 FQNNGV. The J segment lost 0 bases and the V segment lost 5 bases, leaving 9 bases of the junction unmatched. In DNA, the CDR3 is TGTGCCAGCAGCATTCGGACAGGGCCCAGCTCCTACAATGAGCAGTTCTTC. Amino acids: CASSIRTGPSSYNEQFF.

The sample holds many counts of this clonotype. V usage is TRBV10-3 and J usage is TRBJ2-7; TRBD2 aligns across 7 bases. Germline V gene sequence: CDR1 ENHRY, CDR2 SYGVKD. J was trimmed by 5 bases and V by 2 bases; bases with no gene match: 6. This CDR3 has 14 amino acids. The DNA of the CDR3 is TGTGCCATCAGTGAGCGACTAGCTGGTGACGAGCAGTACTTC. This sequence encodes CAISERLAGDEQYF.

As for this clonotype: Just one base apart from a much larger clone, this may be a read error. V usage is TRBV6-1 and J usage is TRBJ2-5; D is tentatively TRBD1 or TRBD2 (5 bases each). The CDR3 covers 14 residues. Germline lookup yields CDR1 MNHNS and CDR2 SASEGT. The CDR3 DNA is TGTGCCAACAGTGTGGGACCAATCCGAGAGACCCAGTACTTC. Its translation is CANSVGPIRETQYF.

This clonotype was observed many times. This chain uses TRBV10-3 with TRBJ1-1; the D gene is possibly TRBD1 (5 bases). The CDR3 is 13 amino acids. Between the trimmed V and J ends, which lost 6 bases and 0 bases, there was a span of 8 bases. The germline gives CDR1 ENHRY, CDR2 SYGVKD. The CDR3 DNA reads TGTGCCATCAGGGAGACAGTGAACACTGAAGCTTTCTTT. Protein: CAIRETVNTEAFF.

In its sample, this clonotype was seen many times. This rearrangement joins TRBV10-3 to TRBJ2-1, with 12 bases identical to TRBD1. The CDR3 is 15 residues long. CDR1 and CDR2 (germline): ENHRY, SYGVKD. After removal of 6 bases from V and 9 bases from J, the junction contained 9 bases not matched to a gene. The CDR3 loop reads CAIRTRDRGRGEQFF. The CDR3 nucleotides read TGTGCCATCAGGACCCGGGACAGGGGGCGGGGTGAGCAGTTCTTC.

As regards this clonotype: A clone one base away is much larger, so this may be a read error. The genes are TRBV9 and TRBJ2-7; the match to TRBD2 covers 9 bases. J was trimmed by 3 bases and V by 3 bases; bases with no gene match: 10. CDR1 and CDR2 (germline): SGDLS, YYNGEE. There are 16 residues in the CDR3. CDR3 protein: CASSDGISGGVYEQYF. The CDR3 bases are TGTGCCAGCAGCGACGGAATTAGCGGGGGAGTCTACGAGCAGTACTTC.